This T cell receptor (beta chain) was retrieved from a study of T cell changes during pregnancy in multiple sclerosis. The method was immunoSEQ multiplex PCR; TCRdb's version includes in-frame clones alone and lacks a portion of them. The sample lists fewer than 65,000 clones; about nine tenths were seen once. The material was peripheral blood, obtained after pregnancy. The receptor was isolated from a female donor in good health, enrolled as a control in a pregnancy study.

The CDR3 region is CSVRQNSNQPQHF. For the CDR3, the DNA is TGCAGCGTTCGACAGAATAGCAATCAGCCCCAGCATTTT. V is TRBV29-1 and J is TRBJ1-5, with D perhaps matching TRBD1 (5 bases). CDR1 and CDR2 (germline): SQVTM, ANQGSEA. The germline V and J ends were trimmed by 5 bases and 0 bases, with 8 bases remaining between them. The CDR3 loop spans 13 amino acids. Full variable domain (outside the CDR3, taken from reference TRBV29-1 and TRBJ1-5): SAVISQKPSRDICQRGTSLTIQCQVDSQVTMMFWYRQQPGQSLTLIATANQGSEATYESGFVIDKFPISRPNLTFSTLTVSNMSPEDSSIYLCSVRQNSNQPQHFGDGTRLSIL.